A single sample is the source of the 21 T cell receptor beta chains below, sequenced in a study of T cells in Graves' hyperthyroidism and ophthalmopathy (dated by TCRdb to the late 2010s). The library was built by means of multiplex PCR. Instrument used: Illumina HiSeq 2000. Amplification of TCR beta CDR3 regions was carried out from RNA transcripts. For the first round of RT-PCR on the TCR CDR3, the HTBI primer set was used together with the Qiagen OneStep RT-PCR kit. Clones were called with MiXCR by TCRdb after fastp trimmed the public reads at Q25, and only in-frame beta chains were retained. A single entry per CDR3 protein holds the most common genes and DNA from its merged rows. The sample records roughly 500,000 distinct CDR3 sequences, roughly 50% of which are singletons. The top ten clones comprise around 17% of the sample. The sample comprised peripheral blood or thyroid tissue (not recorded which). Every receptor here comes from an adult woman with Graves' disease, either hyperthyroidism or ophthalmopathy (not recorded which).

This clonotype has a count of ten or more. This chain connects TRBV6-4 to TRBJ2-6, with D hard to call. Germline CDR1 and CDR2: MRHNA and SNTAGT. V lost 0 bases and J 0 bases, leaving 6 bases between the germline ends. The CDR3 length is 16 residues. CDR3 residues: CASSDSGVSGANVLTF. The CDR3 coding sequence is TGTGCCAGCAGTGACTCGGGCGTCTCTGGGGCCAACGTCCTGACTTTC.

This clonotype has more than one count but fewer than ten. J is TRBJ2-7 and V is TRBV4-2; TRBD1 might be the D (5 bases). Trimming removed 0 bases at V and 6 bases at J, with 21 bases between. There are 17 residues in the CDR3. Germline assignment: CDR1 LGHNA and CDR2 YNFKEQ. In DNA, the CDR3 is TGTGCCAGCAGCCAAGATAATTTTGGGCAGGGTTCAGGCGAGCAGTACTTC. Its translation is CASSQDNFGQGSGEQYF.

This clonotype was seen at least ten times. The gene calls are TRBV4-1 and TRBJ1-2; no firm D call. The V and J ends lost 3 bases and 1 base respectively, with 6 bases between them. CDR3 length equals 13 residues. Germline loops: CDR1 MGHRA, CDR2 YSYEKL. CDR3 in amino acids: CASSQRINYGYTF. CDR3 in DNA: TGCGCCAGCAGCCAGCGGATTAACTATGGCTACACCTTC.

V usage is TRBV10-3 and J usage is TRBJ1-5, with 7 bases identical to TRBD1. The V gene end was trimmed by 4 bases and the J gene end by 11 bases; junction bases not matched to a gene: 11. Germline V gives CDR1 ENHRY, CDR2 SYGVKD. This CDR3 is built from 14 residues. CDR3 sequence reads: CAISGERGTETQHF. The DNA of the CDR3 is TGTGCCATCAGTGGGGAGCGCGGGACAGAGACCCAGCATTTT.

The chain recombines TRBV20-1 with TRBJ2-6; D is possibly TRBD2 (5 bases). The V and J ends lost 5 bases and 2 bases respectively, with 10 bases between them. Germline loops: CDR1 DFQATT, CDR2 SNEGSKA (reference sequence). This CDR3 spans 14 amino acids. Written as DNA, the CDR3 is TGCAGTGCTTTCCCGGGGACTGGGGCCAACGTCCTGACTTTC. This sequence encodes CSAFPGTGANVLTF.

The rearrangement links TRBV3-1 to TRBJ2-7; possible D gene TRBD2, 5 bases. The CDR3 extends over 14 amino acids. CDR1 and CDR2 from the germline V gene are LGHDT and YNNKEL (reference sequence). V lost 1 base and J 6 bases, leaving 13 bases between the germline ends. The CDR3 coding sequence is TGTGCCAGCAGCCAAGGTTCCGTGGGGAGCGAGCAGTACTTC. Its translation: CASSQGSVGSEQYF.

The chain uses TRBV9 and TRBJ1-5; 9 nucleotides line up with TRBD1. The CDR3 consists of 16 residues. From germline, CDR1 is SGDLS and CDR2 YYNGEE. J lost 3 bases, V lost 2 bases, and 6 bases had no gene match. CDR3 sequence: CASSVGTGQINQPQHF. CDR3 nucleotide sequence: TGTGCCAGCAGCGTCGGGACAGGGCAGATCAATCAGCCCCAGCATTTT.

This chain joins TRBV7-9 and TRBJ1-1, with D uncertain. The CDR3 extends over 14 amino acids. Trimming removed 7 bases from V and 6 bases from J, with 18 bases in between. Germline CDR1 and CDR2: SEHNR and FQNEAQ (reference sequence). CDR3 DNA: TGTGCCAGCAACGTGGGCCTGGGCCCCCCTGAAGCTTTCTTT. Protein: CASNVGLGPPEAFF.

There are many counts of this clonotype. The V gene is TRBV7-9, the J gene TRBJ2-7; TRBD2 matches 7 bases. Trimming cost V 3 bases and J 7 bases; bases outside gene matches: 9. The CDR3 covers 14 residues. Per the germline V gene, CDR1 is SEHNR and CDR2 is FQNEAQ (reference sequence). The CDR3 DNA follows: TGTGCCAGCAGCTTGGGGCTAGCGGAGGGGGAGCAGTACTTC. It is translated as CASSLGLAEGEQYF.

V and J are TRBV6-5 and TRBJ1-4, with D unresolved. The CDR3 is 14 residues long. The germline CDR1 and CDR2 sequences are MNHEY and SVGAGI. V gave up 8 bases and J gave up 6 bases, with 16 bases separating them. The CDR3 reads CASVEGIMDEKLFF. The CDR3 nucleotides read TGTGCCAGCGTGGAGGGCATTATGGATGAAAAACTGTTTTTT.

This clonotype was recorded at least ten times. The rearrangement joins TRBV27 to TRBJ2-5, with a weak D call TRBD1 (6 bases). Trimming removed 9 bases at V and 1 base at J, with 9 bases between. The CDR3 loop spans 12 amino acids. CDR1 and CDR2 from the germline V gene are MNHEY and SMNVEV (reference sequence). The CDR3: CARATGQETQYF. The DNA for the CDR3 is TGTGCCAGAGCGACAGGCCAAGAGACCCAGTACTTC.

This clonotype was recorded at least ten times. The V and J genes are TRBV19 and TRBJ2-6; a possible D gene is TRBD2 (5 bases). The length of the CDR3 is 15 residues. The V end was cut by 3 bases, the J end by 0 bases, with 6 bases between. Germline CDR1 reads LNHDA; CDR2 reads SQIVND (reference sequence). Here the CDR3 DNA reads TGTGCCAGTAGTATCGGGATCTCTGGGGCCAACGTCCTGACTTTC. It encodes CASSIGISGANVLTF.

This clonotype was counted many times. The chain is built from TRBV6-5 and TRBJ2-6; TRBD2 agrees at 8 bases. CDR3 length: 19 residues. The germline gives CDR1 MNHEY, CDR2 SVGAGI. V shed 4 bases and J 0 bases; nucleotides not matched to a gene: 11. CDR3 sequence: CASSSPPGSGSSGANVLTF. CDR3 coding DNA: TGTGCCAGCAGTTCCCCGCCCGGGAGCGGGAGCTCTGGGGCCAACGTCCTGACTTTC.

For this clonotype: Because it lacks the conserved phenylalanine or tryptophan at the end, this CDR3 is likely a read error. The DNA is left out, because the CDR3 cannot be placed on it with certainty; the CDR3 is given as TCRdb lists it. This chain connects TRBV7-8 to TRBJ1-1; the D call in the table, TRBD1, was not verified against the DNA. Including both end residues, the CDR3 is 10 amino acids long. Germline V gene sequence: CDR1 SGHVS, CDR2 FQNEAQ. CDR3 sequence: CASSLGPKSS.

This clonotype has a count of ten or more. This chain joins TRBV6-5 and TRBJ1-4, with 8 bases aligning to TRBD1. The V segment lost 4 bases and the J segment 7 bases; nucleotides outside the gene matches: 8. The CDR3 is made up of 15 amino acids. Germline V gene sequence: CDR1 MNHEY, CDR2 SVGAGI. The CDR3 is CASSSAGGAGEKLFF. The DNA for the CDR3 is TGTGCCAGCAGTTCCGCAGGGGGCGCCGGTGAAAAACTGTTTTTT.

This clonotype was picked up many times. The gene calls are TRBV3-1 and TRBJ1-2; D perhaps matches TRBD1 (5 bases). CDR3 size: 14 residues. The germline V gene has CDR1 LGHDT and CDR2 YNNKEL (reference sequence). V gave up 3 bases and J gave up 4 bases, with 12 bases separating them. The CDR3 protein is CASSQLGRPYGYTF. Here the CDR3 DNA reads TGTGCCAGCAGCCAGTTGGGGCGCCCCTATGGCTACACCTTC.

V gene TRBV25-1 combines with J gene TRBJ1-6; TRBD1 matches 8 bases. Germline V lookup: CDR1 MGHDK, CDR2 SYGVNS. CDR3 length equals 15 residues. Losses at the gene ends were 8 bases for V and 10 bases for J; bases not matched to a gene: 13. CDR3 sequence: CASHEGQGGRSPLHF. DNA of the CDR3: TGTGCCAGCCACGAAGGACAGGGTGGGCGATCACCCCTCCACTTT.

This chain links TRBV2 with TRBJ1-2; TRBD1 matches at 8 bases. CDR3 length equals 15 residues. CDR1 is SNHLY and CDR2 is FYNNEI in the germline V gene. After removal of 2 bases from V and 4 bases from J, the junction contained 6 bases not matched to a gene. As DNA, the CDR3 is TGTGCCAGCAGTGAAAGGGGGACAGGAATCTATGGCTACACCTTC. It encodes CASSERGTGIYGYTF.

This clonotype was recorded many times. This chain links TRBV27 with TRBJ1-1; 7 positions match TRBD1. This CDR3 is built from 13 residues. With 3 bases clipped from V and 5 bases from J, the junction kept 3 bases outside the gene matches. Germline V gives CDR1 MNHEY, CDR2 SMNVEV (reference sequence). In nucleotides, the CDR3 is TGTGCCAGCAGTTTCAGGGGGAGGACTGAAGCTTTCTTT. This encodes CASSFRGRTEAFF.

The CDR3 loop is CSARIWGEGPQQYF. The CDR3 DNA sequence: TGCAGTGCTAGGATTTGGGGCGAGGGGCCCCAGCAGTACTTC. V gene TRBV20-1 combines with J gene TRBJ2-7; the D gene could be TRBD1 or TRBD2 (5 bases each). This CDR3 has 14 residues. V lost 3 bases and J lost 8, with 20 bases in between. In germline, CDR1 is DFQATT, CDR2 SNEGSKA (reference sequence).

V usage is TRBV2 and J usage is TRBJ1-1, with TRBD1 matching over 7 bases. Looked up from germline, CDR1 is SNHLY and CDR2 is FYNNEI. J was trimmed by 7 bases and V by 2 bases; bases with no gene match: 13. This CDR3 region has 16 residues. In DNA, the CDR3 is TGTGCCAGCAGTGAATGGTCCGCCGGGACAGCTGGTGAAGCTTTCTTT. Amino acids: CASSEWSAGTAGEAFF.